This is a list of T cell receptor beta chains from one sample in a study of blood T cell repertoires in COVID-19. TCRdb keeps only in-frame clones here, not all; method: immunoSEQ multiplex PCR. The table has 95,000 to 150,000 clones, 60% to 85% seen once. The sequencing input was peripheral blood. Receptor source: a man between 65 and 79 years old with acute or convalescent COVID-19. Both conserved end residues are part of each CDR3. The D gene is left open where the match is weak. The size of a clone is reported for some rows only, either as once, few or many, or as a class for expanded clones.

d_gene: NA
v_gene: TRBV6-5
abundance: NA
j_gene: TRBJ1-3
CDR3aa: CASSGGMRGNTIYF
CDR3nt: TGTGCCAGCAGCGGAGGGATGAGGGGAAACACCATATATTTT

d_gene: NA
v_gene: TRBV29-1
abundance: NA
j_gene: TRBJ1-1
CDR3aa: CSCGRVTEAFF
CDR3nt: TGCAGCTGCGGGAGGGTCACTGAAGCTTTCTTT

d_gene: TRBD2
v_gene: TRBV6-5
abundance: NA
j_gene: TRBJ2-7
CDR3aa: CASSPSGTRGGEQYF
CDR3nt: TGTGCCAGCAGTCCCTCCGGGACCCGGGGAGGGGAGCAGTACTTC

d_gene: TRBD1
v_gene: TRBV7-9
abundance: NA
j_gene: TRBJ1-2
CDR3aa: CASSLGTGGIPSGYTF
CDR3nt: TGTGCCAGCAGCTTAGGCACAGGGGGCATCCCCAGTGGCTACACCTTC

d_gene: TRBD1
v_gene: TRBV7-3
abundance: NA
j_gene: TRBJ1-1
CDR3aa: CASSFAGTGNTEAFF
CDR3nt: TGTGCCAGCAGTTTTGCCGGGACAGGGAACACTGAAGCTTTCTTT

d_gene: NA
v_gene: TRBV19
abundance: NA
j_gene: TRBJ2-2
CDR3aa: CASSYGQTTGELFF
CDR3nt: TGTGCCAGTAGCTACGGACAGACCACCGGGGAGCTGTTTTTT

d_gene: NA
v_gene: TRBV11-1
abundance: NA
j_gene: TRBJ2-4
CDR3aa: CASSLGPERIQYF
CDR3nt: TGTGCCAGCAGCTTAGGCCCCGAGCGCATTCAGTACTTC

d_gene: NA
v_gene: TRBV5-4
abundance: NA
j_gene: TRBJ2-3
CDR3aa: CASKLGYFRTASTDTQYF
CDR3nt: TGTGCCAGCAAGCTTGGATATTTCCGGACAGCTAGCACAGATACGCAGTATTTT

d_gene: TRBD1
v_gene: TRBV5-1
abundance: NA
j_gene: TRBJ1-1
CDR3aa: CASNNRGGNTEAFF
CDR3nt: TGCGCCAGCAATAACAGGGGAGGGAACACTGAAGCTTTCTTT

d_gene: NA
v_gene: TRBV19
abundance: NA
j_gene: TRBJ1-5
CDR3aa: CASSIWPGLNQPQHF
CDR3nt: TGTGCCAGTAGTATATGGCCAGGACTCAATCAGCCCCAGCATTTT

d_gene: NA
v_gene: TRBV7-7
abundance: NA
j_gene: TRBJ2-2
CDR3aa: CASSGGDLNTGELFF
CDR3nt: TGTGCCAGCAGCGGCGGAGACCTAAACACCGGGGAGCTGTTTTTT

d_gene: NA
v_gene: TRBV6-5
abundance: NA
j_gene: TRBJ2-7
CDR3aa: CASSYSRTYSYEQYF
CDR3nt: TGTGCCAGCAGTTACTCCCGGACTTACTCCTACGAGCAGTACTTC

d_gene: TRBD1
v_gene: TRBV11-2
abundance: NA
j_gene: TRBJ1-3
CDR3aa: CASSSTGFSGNTIYF
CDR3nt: TGTGCCAGCAGCTCGACAGGGTTCTCTGGAAACACCATATATTTT

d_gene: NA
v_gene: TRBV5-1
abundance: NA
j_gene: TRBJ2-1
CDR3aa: CASSLAQGLRGYNEQFF
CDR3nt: TGCGCCAGCAGCTTGGCCCAGGGGTTGAGGGGCTACAATGAGCAGTTCTTC

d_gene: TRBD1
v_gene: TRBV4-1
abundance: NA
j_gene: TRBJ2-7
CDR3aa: CASSPGLGTGFDEQYF
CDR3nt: TGCGCCAGCAGCCCGGGGTTAGGGACAGGGTTCGACGAGCAGTACTTC

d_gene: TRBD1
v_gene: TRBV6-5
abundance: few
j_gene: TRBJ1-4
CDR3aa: CATTGGLGEKLFF
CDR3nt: TGTGCAACCACAGGGGGGTTGGGAGAAAAACTGTTTTTT

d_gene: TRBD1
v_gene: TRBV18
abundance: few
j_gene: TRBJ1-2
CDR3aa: CASSPSTGSSYGYTF
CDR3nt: TGTGCCAGCTCACCCTCGACAGGGAGCTCATATGGCTACACCTTC

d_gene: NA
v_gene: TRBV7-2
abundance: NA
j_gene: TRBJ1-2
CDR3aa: CASSLDREGRGYTF
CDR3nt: TGTGCCAGCAGCTTAGACAGGGAGGGTCGCGGCTACACCTTC

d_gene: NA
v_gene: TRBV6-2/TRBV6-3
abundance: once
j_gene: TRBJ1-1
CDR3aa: CASSTPGGTEAFF
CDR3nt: TGTGCCAGCAGTACCCCGGGTGGCACTGAAGCTTTCTTT

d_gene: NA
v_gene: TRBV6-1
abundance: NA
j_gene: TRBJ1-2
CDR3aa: CASSETGVRVKGYGYTF
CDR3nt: TGTGCCAGCAGTGAAACCGGCGTCAGGGTCAAGGGCTATGGCTACACCTTC

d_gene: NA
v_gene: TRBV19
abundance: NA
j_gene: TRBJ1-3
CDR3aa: CASSESRGGNTIYF
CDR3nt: TGTGCCAGTAGTGAGTCCCGGGGAGGAAACACCATATATTTT

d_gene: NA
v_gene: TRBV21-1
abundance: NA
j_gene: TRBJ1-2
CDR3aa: CASSKGTAYYGYTF
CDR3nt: TGTGCCAGCAGCAAAGGGACAGCCTACTATGGCTACACCTTC

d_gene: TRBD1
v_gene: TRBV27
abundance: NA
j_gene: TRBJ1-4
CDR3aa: CASSWDRESEKLFF
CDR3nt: TGTGCCAGCAGTTGGGACAGGGAAAGCGAAAAACTGTTTTTT

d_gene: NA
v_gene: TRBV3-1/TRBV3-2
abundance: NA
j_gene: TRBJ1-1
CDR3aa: CASRRDLNTEAFF
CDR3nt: TGTGCCAGCAGGCGGGACCTGAACACTGAAGCTTTCTTT

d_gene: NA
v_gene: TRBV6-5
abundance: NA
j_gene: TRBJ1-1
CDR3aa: CASYGRGSGNTEAFF
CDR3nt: TGTGCCAGCTATGGCAGGGGTTCAGGGAACACTGAAGCTTTCTTT